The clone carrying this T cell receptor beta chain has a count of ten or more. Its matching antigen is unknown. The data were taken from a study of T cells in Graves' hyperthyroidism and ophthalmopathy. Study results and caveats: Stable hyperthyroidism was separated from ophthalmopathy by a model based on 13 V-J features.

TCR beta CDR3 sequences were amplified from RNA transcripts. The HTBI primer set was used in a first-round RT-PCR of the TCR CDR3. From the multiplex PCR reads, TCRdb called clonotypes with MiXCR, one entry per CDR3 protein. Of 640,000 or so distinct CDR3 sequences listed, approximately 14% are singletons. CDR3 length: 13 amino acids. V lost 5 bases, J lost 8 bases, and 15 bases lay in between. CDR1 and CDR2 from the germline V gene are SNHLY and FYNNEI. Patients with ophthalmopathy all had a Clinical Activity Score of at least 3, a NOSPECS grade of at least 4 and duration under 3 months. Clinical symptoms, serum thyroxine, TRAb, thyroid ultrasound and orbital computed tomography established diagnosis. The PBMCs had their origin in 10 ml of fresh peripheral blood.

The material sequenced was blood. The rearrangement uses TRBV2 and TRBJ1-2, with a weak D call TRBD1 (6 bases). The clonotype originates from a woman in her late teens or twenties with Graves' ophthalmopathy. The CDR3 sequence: CASSRQDRNGYTF. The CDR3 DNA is TGTGCCAGCAGTAGACAGGACAGAAACGGCTACACCTTC.